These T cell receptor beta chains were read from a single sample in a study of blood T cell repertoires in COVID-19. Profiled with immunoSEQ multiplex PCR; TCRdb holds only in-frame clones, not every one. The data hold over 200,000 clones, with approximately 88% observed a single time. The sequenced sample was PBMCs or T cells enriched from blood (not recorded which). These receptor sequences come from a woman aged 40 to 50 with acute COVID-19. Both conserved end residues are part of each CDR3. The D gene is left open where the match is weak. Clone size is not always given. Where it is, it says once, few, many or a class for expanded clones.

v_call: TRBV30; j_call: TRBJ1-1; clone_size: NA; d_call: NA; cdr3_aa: CAWSRVNTEAFF; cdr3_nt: TGTGCCTGGTCCAGGGTAAACACTGAAGCTTTCTTT
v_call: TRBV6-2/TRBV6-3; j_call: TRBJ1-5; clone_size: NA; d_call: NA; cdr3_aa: CASSQEQPPRGNQPQHF; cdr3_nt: TGTGCCAGCAGTCAAGAACAGCCCCCCAGGGGCAATCAGCCCCAGCATTTT
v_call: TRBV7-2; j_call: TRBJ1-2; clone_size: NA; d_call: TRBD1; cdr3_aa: CASSPRTGGQTNYGYTF; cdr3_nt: TGTGCCAGCAGCCCCCGGACAGGGGGCCAGACTAACTATGGCTACACCTTC
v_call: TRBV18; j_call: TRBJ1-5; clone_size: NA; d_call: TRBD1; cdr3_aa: CASSGTDRNQPQHF; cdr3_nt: TGTGCCAGCTCCGGGACAGACCGAAATCAGCCCCAGCATTTT
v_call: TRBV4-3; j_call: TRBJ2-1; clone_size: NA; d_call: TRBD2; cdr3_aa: CASSGLSGSSYNEQFF; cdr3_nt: TGCGCCAGCAGCGGCCTTAGCGGGAGCTCCTACAATGAGCAGTTCTTC
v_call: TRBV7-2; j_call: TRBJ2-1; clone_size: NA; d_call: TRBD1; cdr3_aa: CASSFGGQVGDEQFF; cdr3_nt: TGTGCCAGCAGCTTCGGGGGACAGGTAGGGGATGAGCAGTTCTTC
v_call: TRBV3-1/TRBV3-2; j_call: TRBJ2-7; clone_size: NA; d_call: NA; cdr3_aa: CASSQESLVPYEQYF; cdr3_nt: TGTGCCAGCAGCCAAGAATCCTTAGTCCCCTACGAGCAGTACTTC
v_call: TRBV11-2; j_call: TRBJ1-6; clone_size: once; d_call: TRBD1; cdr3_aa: CASSADRVGSPLHF; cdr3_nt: TGTGCCAGCAGCGCCGACAGGGTCGGTTCACCCCTCCACTTT
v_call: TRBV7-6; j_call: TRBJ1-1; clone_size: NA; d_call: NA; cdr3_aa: CASSLEADGLNTEAFF; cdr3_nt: TGTGCCAGCAGCTTAGAAGCGGACGGTTTGAACACTGAAGCTTTCTTT
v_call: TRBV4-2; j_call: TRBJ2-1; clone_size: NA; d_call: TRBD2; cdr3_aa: CASSQVNAGGKNEQFF; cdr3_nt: TGTGCCAGCAGCCAAGTTAACGCGGGGGGTAAGAATGAGCAGTTCTTC